This T cell receptor (beta chain) was sequenced for a study of cytomegalovirus exposure and HLA in healthy donors. The PCR used 60 Vbeta and 13 Jbeta primers. Sequenced by immunoSEQ multiplex PCR; TCRdb stores in-frame clones only, minus some. The top ten clones hold about 4.9% of a sample with over 100,000 clones, 74% of them seen once. This clone was picked up one time. Antigen specificity is unknown. The CDR3 contains 13 residues. Germline V gene sequence: CDR1 SQVTM, CDR2 ANQGSEA. V was pared by 6 bases and J by 8 bases, with 5 bases of the junction left unmatched. Whole-study results and caveats: Published work reported that the classifier diagnosed cytomegalovirus status with high specificity and sensitivity.

The clonotype was recovered from a man between 25 and 39 years old in good health and CMV-seropositive. J is TRBJ1-6 and V is TRBV29-1; 9 nucleotides align to TRBD1. Sequencing used PBMCs. DNA of the CDR3: TGCAGCGTCCGGGACAGGGATGATTCACCCCTCCACTTT. Translated: CSVRDRDDSPLHF.